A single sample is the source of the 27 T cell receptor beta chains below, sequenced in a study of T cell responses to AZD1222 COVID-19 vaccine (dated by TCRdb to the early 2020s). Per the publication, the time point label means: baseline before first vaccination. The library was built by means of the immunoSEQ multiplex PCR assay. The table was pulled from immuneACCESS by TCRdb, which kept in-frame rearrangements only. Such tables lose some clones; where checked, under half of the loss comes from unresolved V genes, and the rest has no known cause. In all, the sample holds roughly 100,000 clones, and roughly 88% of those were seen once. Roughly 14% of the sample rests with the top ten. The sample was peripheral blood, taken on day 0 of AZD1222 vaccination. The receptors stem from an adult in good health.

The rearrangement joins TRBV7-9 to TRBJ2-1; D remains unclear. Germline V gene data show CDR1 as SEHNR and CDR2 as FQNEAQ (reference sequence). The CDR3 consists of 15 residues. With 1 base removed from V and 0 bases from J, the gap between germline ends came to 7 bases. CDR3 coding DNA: TGTGCCAGCAGCTTAGTAGGTTCCTCCTACAATGAGCAGTTCTTC. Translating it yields CASSLVGSSYNEQFF.

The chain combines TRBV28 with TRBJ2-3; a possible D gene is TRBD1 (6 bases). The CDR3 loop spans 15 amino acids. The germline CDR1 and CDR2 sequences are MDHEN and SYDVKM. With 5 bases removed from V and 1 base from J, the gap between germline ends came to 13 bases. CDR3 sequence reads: CASSPIRGRTDTQYF. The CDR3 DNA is TGTGCCAGCAGTCCAATCAGGGGCCGCACAGATACGCAGTATTTT.

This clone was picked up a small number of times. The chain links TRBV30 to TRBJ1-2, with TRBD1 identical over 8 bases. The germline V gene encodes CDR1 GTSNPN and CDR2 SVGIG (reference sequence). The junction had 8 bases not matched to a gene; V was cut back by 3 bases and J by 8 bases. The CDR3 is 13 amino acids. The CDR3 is CAWSPGGRGGYTF. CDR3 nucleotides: TGTGCCTGGAGCCCAGGGGGCCGCGGGGGCTACACCTTC.

The CDR3 coding sequence is TGCGCCAGCAGCTTGGAGACAGTAACCTACGAGCAGTACTTC. Protein product: CASSLETVTYEQYF. This sequence joins TRBV5-1 and TRBJ2-7, with a possible D match to TRBD1 (5 bases). Germline assignment: CDR1 SGHRS and CDR2 YFSETQ. The CDR3 contains 14 residues. V lost 0 bases and J lost 2, with 9 bases in between.

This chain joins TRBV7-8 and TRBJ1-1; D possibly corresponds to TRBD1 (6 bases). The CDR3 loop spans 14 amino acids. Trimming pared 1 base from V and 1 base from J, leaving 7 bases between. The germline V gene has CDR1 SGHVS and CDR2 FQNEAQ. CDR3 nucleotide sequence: TGTGCCAGCAGCTTAGGGACAGCGAACACTGAAGCTTTCTTT. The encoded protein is CASSLGTANTEAFF.

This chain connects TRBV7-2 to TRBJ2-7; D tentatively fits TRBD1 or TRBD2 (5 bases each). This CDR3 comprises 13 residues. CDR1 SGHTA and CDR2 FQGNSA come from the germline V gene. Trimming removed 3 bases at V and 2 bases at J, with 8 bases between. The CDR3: CASSLRDPYEQYF. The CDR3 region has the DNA TGTGCCAGCAGCTTGAGGGACCCCTACGAGCAGTACTTC.

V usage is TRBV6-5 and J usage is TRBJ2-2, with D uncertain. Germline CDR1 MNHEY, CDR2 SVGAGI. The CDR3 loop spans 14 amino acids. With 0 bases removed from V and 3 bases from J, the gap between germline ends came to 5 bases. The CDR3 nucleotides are TGTGCCAGCAGTTACTCAGGAGACACCGGGGAGCTGTTTTTT. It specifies CASSYSGDTGELFF.

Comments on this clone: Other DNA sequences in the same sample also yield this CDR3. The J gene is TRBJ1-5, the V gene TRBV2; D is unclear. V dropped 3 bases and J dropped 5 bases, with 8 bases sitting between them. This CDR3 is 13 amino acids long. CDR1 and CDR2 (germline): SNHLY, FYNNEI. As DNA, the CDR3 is TGTGCCAGCAGTGATCGAGGGTATCAGCCCCAGCATTTT. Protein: CASSDRGYQPQHF.

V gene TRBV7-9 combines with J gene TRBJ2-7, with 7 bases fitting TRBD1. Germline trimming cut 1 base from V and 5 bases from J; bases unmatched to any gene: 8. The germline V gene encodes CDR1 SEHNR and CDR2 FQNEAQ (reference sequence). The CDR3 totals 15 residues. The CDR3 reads CASSLGSVRGNEQYF. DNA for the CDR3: TGTGCCAGCAGCTTAGGGTCGGTCAGGGGGAACGAGCAGTACTTC.

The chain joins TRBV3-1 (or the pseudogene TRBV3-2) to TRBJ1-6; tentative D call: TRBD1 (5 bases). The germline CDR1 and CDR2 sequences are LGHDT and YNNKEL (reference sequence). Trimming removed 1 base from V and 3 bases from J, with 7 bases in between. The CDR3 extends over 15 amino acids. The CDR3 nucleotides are TGTGCCAGCAGCCAAGGGAGGGGCTATAATTCACCCCTCCACTTT. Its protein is CASSQGRGYNSPLHF.

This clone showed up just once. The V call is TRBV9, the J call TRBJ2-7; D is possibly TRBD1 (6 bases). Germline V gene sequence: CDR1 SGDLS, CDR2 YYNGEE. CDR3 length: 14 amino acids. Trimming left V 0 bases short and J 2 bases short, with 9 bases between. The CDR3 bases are TGTGCCAGCAGCGTAGTAGGACAGACCTACGAGCAGTACTTC. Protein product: CASSVVGQTYEQYF. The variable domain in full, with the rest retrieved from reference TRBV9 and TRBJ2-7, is DSGVTQTPKHLITATGQRVTLRCSPRSGDLSVYWYQQSLDQGLQFLIQYYNGEERAKGNILERFSAQQFPDLHSELNLSSLELGDSALYFCASSVVGQTYEQYFGPGTRLTVT.

The CDR3 protein is CASSYSTSGVYNEQFF. CDR3 sequence (DNA): TGTGCCAGCAGCTACTCGACTAGCGGGGTCTACAATGAGCAGTTCTTC. The chain has TRBV7-2 and TRBJ2-1; 11 bases align to TRBD2. The CDR3 has 16 amino acids. With V trimmed by 4 bases and J by 3 bases, 5 bases remained unmatched. From germline, CDR1 is SGHTA and CDR2 FQGNSA.

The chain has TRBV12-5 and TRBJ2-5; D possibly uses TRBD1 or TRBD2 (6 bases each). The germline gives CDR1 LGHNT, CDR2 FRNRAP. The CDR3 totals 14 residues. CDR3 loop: CAKRGRIGQETQYF. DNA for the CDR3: TGTGCAAAGAGGGGGAGGATTGGCCAAGAGACCCAGTACTTC.

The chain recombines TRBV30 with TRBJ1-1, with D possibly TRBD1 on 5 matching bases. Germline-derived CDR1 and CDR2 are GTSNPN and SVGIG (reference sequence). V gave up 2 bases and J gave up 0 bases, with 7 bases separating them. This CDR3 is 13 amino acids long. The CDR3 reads CAWSSGMNTEAFF. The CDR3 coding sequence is TGTGCCTGGAGTTCAGGGATGAACACTGAAGCTTTCTTT.

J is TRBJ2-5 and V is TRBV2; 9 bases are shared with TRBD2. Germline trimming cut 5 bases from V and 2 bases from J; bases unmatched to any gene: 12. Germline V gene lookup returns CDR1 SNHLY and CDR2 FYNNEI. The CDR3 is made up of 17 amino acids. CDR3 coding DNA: TGTGCCAGCAGTCGGGGACTAGCAGGGATATTGCAAGAGACCCAGTACTTC. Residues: CASSRGLAGILQETQYF.

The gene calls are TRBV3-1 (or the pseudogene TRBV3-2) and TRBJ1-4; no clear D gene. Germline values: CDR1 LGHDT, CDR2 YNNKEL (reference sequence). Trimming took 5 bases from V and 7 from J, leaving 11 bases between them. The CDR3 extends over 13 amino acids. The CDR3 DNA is TGTGCCAGCAGCTCTGGACCTCGTGAAAAACTGTTTTTT. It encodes CASSSGPREKLFF.

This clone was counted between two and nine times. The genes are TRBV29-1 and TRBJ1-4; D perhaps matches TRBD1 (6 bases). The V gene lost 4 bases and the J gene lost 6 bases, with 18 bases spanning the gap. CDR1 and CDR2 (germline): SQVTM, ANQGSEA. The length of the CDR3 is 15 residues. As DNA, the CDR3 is TGCAGCGTTGGAACGGCAGGGGCTCGGTATGAAAAACTGTTTTTT. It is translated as CSVGTAGARYEKLFF.

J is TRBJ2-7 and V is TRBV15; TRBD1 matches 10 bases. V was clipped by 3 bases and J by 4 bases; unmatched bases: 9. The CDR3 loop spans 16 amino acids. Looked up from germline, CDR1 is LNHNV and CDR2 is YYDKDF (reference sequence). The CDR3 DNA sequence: TGTGCCACCAGCAGTGACCCGGGACAGGGGAGGTACGAGCAGTACTTC. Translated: CATSSDPGQGRYEQYF.

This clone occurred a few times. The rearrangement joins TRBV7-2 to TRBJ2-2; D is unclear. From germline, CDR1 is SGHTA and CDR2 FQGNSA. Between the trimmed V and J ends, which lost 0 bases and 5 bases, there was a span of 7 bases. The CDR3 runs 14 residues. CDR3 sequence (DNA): TGTGCCAGCAGCTTAGCGCAAGGAACCGGGGAGCTGTTTTTT. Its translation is CASSLAQGTGELFF. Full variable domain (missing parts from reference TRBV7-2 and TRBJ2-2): GAGVSQSPSNKVTEKGKDVELRCDPISGHTALYWYRQSLGQGLEFLIYFQGNSAPDKSGLPSDRFSAERTGGSVSTLTIQRTQQEDSAVYLCASSLAQGTGELFFGEGSRLTVL.

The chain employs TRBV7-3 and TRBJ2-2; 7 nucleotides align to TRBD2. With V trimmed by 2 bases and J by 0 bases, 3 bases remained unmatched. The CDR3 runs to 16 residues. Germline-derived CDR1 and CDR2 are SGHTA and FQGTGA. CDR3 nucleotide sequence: TGTGCCAGCAGCTTACAAGCGGGGTCGAACACCGGGGAGCTGTTTTTT. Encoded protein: CASSLQAGSNTGELFF.

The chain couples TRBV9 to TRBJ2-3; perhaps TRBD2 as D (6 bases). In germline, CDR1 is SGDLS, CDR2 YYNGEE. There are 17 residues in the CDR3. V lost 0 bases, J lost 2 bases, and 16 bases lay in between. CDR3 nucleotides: TGTGCCAGCAGCGTAGATGACGCGGGGAGCTACACAGATACGCAGTATTTT. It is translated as CASSVDDAGSYTDTQYF.

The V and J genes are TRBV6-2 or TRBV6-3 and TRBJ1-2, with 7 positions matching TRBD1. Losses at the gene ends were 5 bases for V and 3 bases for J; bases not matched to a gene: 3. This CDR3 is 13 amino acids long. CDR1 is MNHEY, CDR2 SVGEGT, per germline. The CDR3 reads CASSQDRDYGYTF. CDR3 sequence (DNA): TGTGCCAGCAGTCAAGACAGGGACTATGGCTACACCTTC.

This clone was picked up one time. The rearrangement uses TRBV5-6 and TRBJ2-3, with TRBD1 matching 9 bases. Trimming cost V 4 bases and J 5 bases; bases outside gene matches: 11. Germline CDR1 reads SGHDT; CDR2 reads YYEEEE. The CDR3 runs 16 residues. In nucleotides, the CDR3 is TGTGCCAGCAGCAGGATCCGGGACAGGGTGCGAGATACGCAGTATTTT. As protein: CASSRIRDRVRDTQYF.

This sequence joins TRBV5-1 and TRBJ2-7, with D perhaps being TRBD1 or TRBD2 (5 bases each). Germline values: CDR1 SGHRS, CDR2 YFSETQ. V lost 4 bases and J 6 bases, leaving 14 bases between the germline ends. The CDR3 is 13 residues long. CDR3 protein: CASSMGPAGEQYF. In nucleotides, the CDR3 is TGCGCCAGCAGCATGGGACCAGCAGGCGAGCAGTACTTC.

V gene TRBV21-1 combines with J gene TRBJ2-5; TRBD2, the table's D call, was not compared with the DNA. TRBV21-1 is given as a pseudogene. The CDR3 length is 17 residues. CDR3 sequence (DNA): TGTGCCAGCAGCAAAGAAGGGGGGGAATACCCGAGGGAGACCCAGTACTTC. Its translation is CASSKEGGEYPRETQYF.

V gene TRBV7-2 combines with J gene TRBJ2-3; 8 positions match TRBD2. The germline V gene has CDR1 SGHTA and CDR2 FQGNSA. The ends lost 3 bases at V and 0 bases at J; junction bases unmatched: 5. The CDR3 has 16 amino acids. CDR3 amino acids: CASSFRGGWSTDTQYF. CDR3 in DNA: TGTGCCAGCAGCTTCCGGGGGGGGTGGAGCACAGATACGCAGTATTTT. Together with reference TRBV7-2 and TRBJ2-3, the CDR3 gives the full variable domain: GAGVSQSPSNKVTEKGKDVELRCDPISGHTALYWYRQSLGQGLEFLIYFQGNSAPDKSGLPSDRFSAERTGGSVSTLTIQRTQQEDSAVYLCASSFRGGWSTDTQYFGPGTRLTVL.

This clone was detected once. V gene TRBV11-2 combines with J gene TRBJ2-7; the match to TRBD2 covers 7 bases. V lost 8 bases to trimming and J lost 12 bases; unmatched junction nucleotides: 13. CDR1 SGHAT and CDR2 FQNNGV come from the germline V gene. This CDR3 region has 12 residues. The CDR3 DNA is TGTGCCAGCTCGGGGGGTCCTGCTATTCGGTACTTC. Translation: CASSGGPAIRYF.